This record concerns one TCR beta chain sequence. What it recognizes is unknown. The source of the sample is a study of siplizumab effects on memory and regulatory T cells. General study results and limits: The authors did not confirm suppressive function in proliferating Tregs from siplizumab cultures. Only a minority of proliferating CD4+ or CD8+ clones had an assignable naive or memory phenotype, with roughly 80-97% lacking one.

Assay used: immunoSEQ multiplex PCR; TCRdb lists only in-frame clones, some missing. Found here are fewer than 120,000 clones, 92% of them singletons; the top ten hold approximately 1.3%. Deletions cut 4 bases from V and 0 bases from J, with 7 bases between. Per the germline V gene, CDR1 is SGHDT and CDR2 is YYEEEE. The CDR3 consists of 14 residues. Material: CD4+ T cells sorted from blood. This receptor was identified in a human donor in good health. This chain uses TRBV5-6 with TRBJ1-4, with D possibly being TRBD1 (5 bases). The CDR3 DNA reads as TGTGCCAGCAGCGGGGGAGCAACTAATGAAAAACTGTTTTTT. Its protein product is CASSGGATNEKLFF.